The 12 T cell receptor beta chains listed next were all sequenced from one sample in a study of T cells in Graves' hyperthyroidism and ophthalmopathy. The investigators amplified TCR beta CDR3 regions from RNA transcripts. Carried out on the TCR CDR3, a first-round RT-PCR used the HTBI primer set. TCRdb used MiXCR to reprocess the multiplex PCR reads, holding one entry per CDR3 protein. Seen here are under 350,000 distinct CDR3 sequences, over 20% observed once, and the top ten hold around 48%. Material for sequencing was blood. These receptors came from a woman aged 45-59 years with Graves' hyperthyroidism.

Many counts were recorded for this clonotype. The genes are TRBV6-2 or TRBV6-3 and TRBJ1-4, with a possible D match to TRBD1 (5 bases). The V gene's germline CDR1 is MNHEY and CDR2 SVGEGT. The CDR3 has 15 amino acids. The V gene lost 5 bases and the J gene lost 0 bases, with 10 bases spanning the gap. CDR3 sequence: CASSRDFSTNEKLFF. In DNA form, the CDR3 reads TGTGCCAGCAGTCGGGACTTTTCAACTAATGAAAAACTGTTTTTT.

This clonotype has only a few counts. The chain uses TRBV5-1 and TRBJ2-1; 11 positions match TRBD2. Germline trimming cut 0 bases from V and 8 bases from J; bases unmatched to any gene: 10. CDR1 is SGHRS, CDR2 YFSETQ, per germline. There are 17 residues in the CDR3. CDR3 sequence: CASSLGLAGRTGDEQFF. The CDR3 DNA sequence: TGCGCCAGCAGCTTGGGACTAGCGGGGAGGACTGGGGATGAGCAGTTCTTC.

This clonotype was found many times. The chain combines TRBV28 with TRBJ2-7; unclear D gene. The CDR3 has 11 amino acids. The germline V and J ends were trimmed by 5 bases and 0 bases, with 2 bases remaining between them. Germline V gene sequence: CDR1 MDHEN, CDR2 SYDVKM. CDR3 sequence reads: CASSDSYEQYF. In nucleotides, the CDR3 is TGTGCCAGCAGTGACTCCTACGAGCAGTACTTC.

This clonotype was seen more than once but under ten times. The J gene is TRBJ1-1, the V gene TRBV15; tentatively, D is TRBD1 (5 bases). The CDR3 sequence is 13 residues long. Per germline, CDR1 LNHNV and CDR2 YYDKDF (reference sequence). The V end lost 4 bases, the J end lost 4 bases, and 10 bases lay between the germline ends. CDR3: CATSTDSGTEAFF. CDR3 coding DNA: TGTGCCACCAGCACTGACAGCGGCACTGAAGCTTTCTTT.

There are many counts of this clonotype. This chain connects TRBV3-1 to TRBJ2-5; 10 nucleotides align to TRBD1. Losses at the gene ends were 5 bases for V and 3 bases for J; bases not matched to a gene: 6. CDR3 length: 15 residues. Germline assignment: CDR1 LGHDT and CDR2 YNNKEL (reference sequence). The CDR3 region has the DNA TGTGCCAGCAGCAGGGGGACAGGGGAAAAAGAGACCCAGTACTTC. Amino acids: CASSRGTGEKETQYF.

The V gene is TRBV24-1, the J gene TRBJ2-5, with a tentative D call TRBD2 (5 bases). CDR1 is KGHDR and CDR2 is SFDVKD in the germline V gene. The CDR3 consists of 15 residues. The V end lost 0 bases, the J end lost 1 base, and 8 bases lay between the germline ends. CDR3 region: CATSDLSDSQETQYF. Here the CDR3 DNA reads TGTGCCACCAGTGATTTGTCGGACTCCCAAGAGACCCAGTACTTC.

The V and J genes are TRBV28 and TRBJ2-2; 8 nucleotides align to TRBD1. Germline loops: CDR1 MDHEN, CDR2 SYDVKM. This CDR3 region has 15 residues. Losses at the gene ends were 6 bases for V and 4 bases for J; bases not matched to a gene: 7. CDR3 sequence reads: CASRSTGVATGELFF. CDR3 in DNA: TGTGCCAGCAGGTCGACAGGGGTGGCCACCGGGGAGCTGTTTTTT.

J is TRBJ2-3 and V is TRBV19, with TRBD2 matching over 7 bases. The germline gives CDR1 LNHDA, CDR2 SQIVND (reference sequence). The J segment lost 5 bases and the V segment lost 2 bases, leaving 7 bases of the junction unmatched. The CDR3 spans 15 residues. CDR3: CASSISSGRGDTQYF. DNA for the CDR3: TGTGCCAGTAGTATATCTAGCGGTCGAGGAGATACGCAGTATTTT.

This clonotype was seen repeatedly, ten times or more. J is TRBJ2-7 and V is TRBV30, with D perhaps matching TRBD1 (6 bases). The V end was cut by 1 base, the J end by 4 bases, with 29 bases between. Per the germline V gene, CDR1 is GTSNPN and CDR2 is SVGIG (reference sequence). The CDR3 has 19 residues. CDR3 protein: CAWSGVAGAIRRSYYEQYF. The DNA of the CDR3 is TGTGCCTGGAGTGGGGTAGCAGGGGCCATTCGGAGGTCCTATTACGAGCAGTACTTC.

This clonotype showed up many times. V is TRBV7-8 and J is TRBJ1-5; the D gene is possibly TRBD1 (6 bases). CDR1 is SGHVS, CDR2 FQNEAQ, per germline. The CDR3 is made up of 16 amino acids. Trimming took 4 bases from V and 4 from J, leaving 17 bases between them. The chain's CDR3 is CASSSGAGALNQPQHF. The CDR3 DNA follows: TGTGCCAGCAGCTCGGGGGCGGGGGCGTTAAATCAGCCCCAGCATTTT.

This clonotype has at least ten counts. V gene TRBV3-1 combines with J gene TRBJ2-1, with a tentative D call TRBD1 (5 bases). The CDR3 contains 14 residues. With 2 bases removed from V and 4 bases from J, the gap between germline ends came to 9 bases. CDR1 is LGHDT, CDR2 YNNKEL, per germline (reference sequence). The CDR3 sequence is CASSQRGWYNEQFF. CDR3 nucleotides: TGTGCCAGCAGCCAAAGGGGCTGGTACAATGAGCAGTTCTTC.

This chain links TRBV18 with TRBJ2-7; unclear D gene. Germline V gene data show CDR1 as KGHSH and CDR2 as LQKENI. V lost 4 bases and J lost 4, with 11 bases in between. CDR3 length: 13 amino acids. The CDR3 reads CASSRTETYEQYF. The CDR3 nucleotides read TGTGCCAGCTCACGGACGGAAACTTACGAGCAGTACTTC.